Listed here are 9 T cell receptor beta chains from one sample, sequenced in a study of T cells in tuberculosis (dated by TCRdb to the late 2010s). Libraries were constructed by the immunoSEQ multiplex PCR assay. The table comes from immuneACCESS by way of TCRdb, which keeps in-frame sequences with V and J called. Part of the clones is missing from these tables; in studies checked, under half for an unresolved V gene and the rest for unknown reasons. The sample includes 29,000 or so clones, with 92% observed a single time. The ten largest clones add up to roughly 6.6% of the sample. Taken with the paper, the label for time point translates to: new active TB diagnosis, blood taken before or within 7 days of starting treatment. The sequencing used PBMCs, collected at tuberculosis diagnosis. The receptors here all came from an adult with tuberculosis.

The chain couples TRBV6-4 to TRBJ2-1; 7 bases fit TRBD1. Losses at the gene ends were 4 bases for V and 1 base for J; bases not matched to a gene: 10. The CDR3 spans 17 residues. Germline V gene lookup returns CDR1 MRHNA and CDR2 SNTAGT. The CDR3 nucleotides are TGTGCCAGCAGTGCCGGGACAGCAATTGGGTCCTACAATGAGCAGTTCTTC. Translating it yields CASSAGTAIGSYNEQFF.

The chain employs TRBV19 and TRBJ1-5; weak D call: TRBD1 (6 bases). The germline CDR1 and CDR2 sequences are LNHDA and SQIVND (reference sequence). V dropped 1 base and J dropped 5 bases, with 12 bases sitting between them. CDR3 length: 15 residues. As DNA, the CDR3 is TGTGCCAGTAGTATAGGCAGGGACATATATCAGCCCCAGCATTTT. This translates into CASSIGRDIYQPQHF.

The CDR3 bases are TGTGCCAGCTCACCCGGACAGGCTAAGGGGGGCTACACCTTC. This sequence encodes CASSPGQAKGGYTF. The chain combines TRBV18 with TRBJ1-2, with TRBD1 matching 7 bases. Germline CDR1 reads KGHSH; CDR2 reads LQKENI. The CDR3 loop spans 14 amino acids. V lost 3 bases, J lost 8 bases, and 9 bases stayed unmatched.

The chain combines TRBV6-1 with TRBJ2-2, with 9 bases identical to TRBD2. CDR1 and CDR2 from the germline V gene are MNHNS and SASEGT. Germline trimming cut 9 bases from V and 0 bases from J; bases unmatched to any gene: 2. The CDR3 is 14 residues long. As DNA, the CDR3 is TGTGCCAGTAGACTAGCGGCGAACACCGGGGAGCTGTTTTTT. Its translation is CASRLAANTGELFF.

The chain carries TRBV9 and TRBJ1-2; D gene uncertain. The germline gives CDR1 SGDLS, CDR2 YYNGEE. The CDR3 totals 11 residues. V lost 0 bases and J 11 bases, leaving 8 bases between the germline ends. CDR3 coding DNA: TGTGCCAGCAGCGTAGGCGGCAGTTACACCTTC. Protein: CASSVGGSYTF.

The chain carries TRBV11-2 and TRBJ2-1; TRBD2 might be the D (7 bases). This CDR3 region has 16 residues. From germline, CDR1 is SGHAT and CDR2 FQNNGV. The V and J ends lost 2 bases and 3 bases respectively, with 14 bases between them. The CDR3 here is CASSLLAGALYNEQFF. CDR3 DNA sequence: TGTGCCAGCAGCTTATTGGCGGGGGCCCTCTACAATGAGCAGTTCTTC.

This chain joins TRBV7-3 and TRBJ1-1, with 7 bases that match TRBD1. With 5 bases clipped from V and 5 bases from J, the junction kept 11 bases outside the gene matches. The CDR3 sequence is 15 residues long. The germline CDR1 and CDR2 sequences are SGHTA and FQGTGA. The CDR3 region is CASSPFRGAGTEAFF. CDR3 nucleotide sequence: TGTGCCAGCAGCCCCTTCAGGGGGGCCGGGACTGAAGCTTTCTTT.

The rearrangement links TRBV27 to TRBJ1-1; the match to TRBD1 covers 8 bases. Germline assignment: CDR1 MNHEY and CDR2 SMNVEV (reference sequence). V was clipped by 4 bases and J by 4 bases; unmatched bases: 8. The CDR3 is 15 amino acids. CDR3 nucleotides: TGTGCCAGCAGTTACTCCGGACAGGGAACCACTGAAGCTTTCTTT. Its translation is CASSYSGQGTTEAFF.

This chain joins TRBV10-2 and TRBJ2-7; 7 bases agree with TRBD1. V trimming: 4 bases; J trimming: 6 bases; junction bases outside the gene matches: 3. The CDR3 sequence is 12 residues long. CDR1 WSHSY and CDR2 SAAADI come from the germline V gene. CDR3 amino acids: CASSATGVEQYF. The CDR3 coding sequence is TGCGCCAGCAGTGCCACAGGGGTCGAGCAGTACTTC.